A single T cell receptor (beta chain) is shown here with its context. The target antigen is unknown. At the DNA level, this CDR3 is encoded by other sequences in the same sample as well. This sample is part of a study of a mutant IDH1 vaccine in newly diagnosed glioma. Study-level background: Commencement of vaccination occurred 4-6 weeks following radiotherapy alone, or concurrently with temozolomide cycles. Study conclusions and caveats: Pseudoprogression seemed unrelated to changes in top peripheral T cell clonotypes. Detectable vaccine-induced immune responses arose in around 93% of patients.

The sample's time point: week 35, safety follow-up. Every vaccination contained 300 ug of the mutant IDH1 20-mer peptide and was paired with topical imiquimod. The patients received vaccinations eight times, in weeks 1, 3, 5, 7, 11, 15, 19 and 23. The germline CDR1 and CDR2 sequences are SGDLS and YYNGEE. The CDR3 has 15 amino acids. V was clipped by 0 bases and J by 4 bases; unmatched bases: 2. The assay was immunoSEQ multiplex PCR, and TCRdb's table has in-frame clones only and misses some. The sample contains some 44,000 clones, approximately 83% of which appear only once. The sample was PBMCs, taken from a glioma patient whose treatment included an IDH1 peptide vaccine. This TCR was recovered from a woman aged 45-59 years with glioma. The chain carries TRBV9 and TRBJ1-2; TRBD1 aligns across 11 bases. For the CDR3, the DNA is TGTGCCAGCAGCGTAGAAGGACAGGGGGCCTATGGCTACACCTTC. Amino acids: CASSVEGQGAYGYTF.